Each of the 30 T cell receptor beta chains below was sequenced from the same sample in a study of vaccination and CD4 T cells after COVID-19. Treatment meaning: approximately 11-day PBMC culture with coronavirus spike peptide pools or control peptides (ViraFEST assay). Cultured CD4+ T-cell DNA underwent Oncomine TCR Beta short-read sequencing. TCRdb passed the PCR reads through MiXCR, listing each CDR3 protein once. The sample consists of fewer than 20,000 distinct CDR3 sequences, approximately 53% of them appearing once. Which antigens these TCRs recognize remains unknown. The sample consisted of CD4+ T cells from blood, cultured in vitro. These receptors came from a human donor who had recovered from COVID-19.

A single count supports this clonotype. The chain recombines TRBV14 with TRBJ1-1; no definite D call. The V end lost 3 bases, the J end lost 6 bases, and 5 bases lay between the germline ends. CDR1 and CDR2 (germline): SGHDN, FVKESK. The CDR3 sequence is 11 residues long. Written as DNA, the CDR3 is TGTGCCAGCAGCCAGCGTGCTGAAGCTTTCTTT. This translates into CASSQRAEAFF. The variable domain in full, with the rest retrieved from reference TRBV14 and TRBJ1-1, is EAGVTQFPSHSVIEKGQTVTLRCDPISGHDNLYWYRRVMGKEIKFLLHFVKESKQDESGMPNNRFLAERTGGTYSTLKVQPAELEDSGVYFCASSQRAEAFFGQGTRLTVV.

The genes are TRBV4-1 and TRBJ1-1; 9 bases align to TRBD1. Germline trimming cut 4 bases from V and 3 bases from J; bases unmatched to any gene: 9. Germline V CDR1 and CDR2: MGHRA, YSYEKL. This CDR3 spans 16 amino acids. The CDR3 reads CASSPSRGQGHTEAFF. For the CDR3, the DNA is TGCGCCAGCAGCCCGTCTAGGGGACAGGGTCACACTGAAGCTTTCTTT.

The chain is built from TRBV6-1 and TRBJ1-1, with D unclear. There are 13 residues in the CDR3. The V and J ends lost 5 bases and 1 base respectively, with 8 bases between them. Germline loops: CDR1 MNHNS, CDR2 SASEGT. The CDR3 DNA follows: TGTGCCAGCAGTCTCGTGGGGAACACTGAAGCTTTCTTT. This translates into CASSLVGNTEAFF.

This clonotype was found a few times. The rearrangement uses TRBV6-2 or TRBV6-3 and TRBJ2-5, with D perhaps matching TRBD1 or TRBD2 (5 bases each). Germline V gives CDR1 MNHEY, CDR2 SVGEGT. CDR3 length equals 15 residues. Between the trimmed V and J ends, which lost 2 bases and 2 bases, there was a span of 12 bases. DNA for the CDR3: TGTGCCAGCAGTTACGATCCCGAGGGGCAAGAGACCCAGTACTTC. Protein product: CASSYDPEGQETQYF.

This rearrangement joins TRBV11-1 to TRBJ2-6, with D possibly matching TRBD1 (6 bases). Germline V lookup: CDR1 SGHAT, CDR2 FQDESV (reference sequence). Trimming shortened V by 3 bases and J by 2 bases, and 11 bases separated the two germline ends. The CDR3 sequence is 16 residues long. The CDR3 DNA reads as TGTGCCAGCAGCTTCGCAGGGGCAACTGGGGCCAACGTCCTGACTTTC. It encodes CASSFAGATGANVLTF. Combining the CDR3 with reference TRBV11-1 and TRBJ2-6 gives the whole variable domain EAEVAQSPRYKITEKSQAVAFWCDPISGHATLYWYRQILGQGPELLVQFQDESVVDDSQLPKDRFSAERLKGVDSTLKIQPAELGDSAMYLCASSFAGATGANVLTFGAGSRLTVL.

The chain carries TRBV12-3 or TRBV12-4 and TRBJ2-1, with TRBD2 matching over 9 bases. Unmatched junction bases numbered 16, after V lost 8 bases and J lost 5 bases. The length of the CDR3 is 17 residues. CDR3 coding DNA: TGTGCCAGCGGGACTAGCTTAGGAATATTGGGACACAATGAGCAGTTCTTC. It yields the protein CASGTSLGILGHNEQFF.

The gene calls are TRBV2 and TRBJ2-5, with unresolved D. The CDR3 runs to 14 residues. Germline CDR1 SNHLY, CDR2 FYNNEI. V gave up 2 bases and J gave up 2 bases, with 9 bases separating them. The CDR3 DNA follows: TGTGCCAGCAGTGAAAGAACAGAACAAGAGACCCAGTACTTC. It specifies CASSERTEQETQYF.

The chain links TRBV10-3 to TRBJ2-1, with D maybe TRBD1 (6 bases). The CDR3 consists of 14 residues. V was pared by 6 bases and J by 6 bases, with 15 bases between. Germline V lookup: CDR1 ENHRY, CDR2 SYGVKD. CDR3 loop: CAISDELRGNEQFF. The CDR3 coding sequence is TGTGCCATCAGCGACGAACTCAGGGGCAATGAGCAGTTCTTC.

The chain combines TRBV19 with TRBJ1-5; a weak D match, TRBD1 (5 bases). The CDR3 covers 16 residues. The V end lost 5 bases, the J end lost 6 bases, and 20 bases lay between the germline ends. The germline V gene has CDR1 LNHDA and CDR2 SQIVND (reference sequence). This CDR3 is CASSGGWQGISQPQHF. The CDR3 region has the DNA TGTGCCAGTAGTGGCGGGTGGCAGGGAATTAGTCAGCCCCAGCATTTT. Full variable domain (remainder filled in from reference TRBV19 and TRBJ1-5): DGGITQSPKYLFRKEGQNVTLSCEQNLNHDAMYWYRQDPGQGLRLIYYSQIVNDFQKGDIAEGYSVSREKKESFPLTVTSAQKNPTAFYLCASSGGWQGISQPQHFGDGTRLSIL.

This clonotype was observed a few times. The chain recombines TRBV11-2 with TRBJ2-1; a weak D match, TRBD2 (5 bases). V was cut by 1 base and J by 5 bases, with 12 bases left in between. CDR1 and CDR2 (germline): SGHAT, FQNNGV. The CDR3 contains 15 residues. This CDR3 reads CASSLGRALHNEQFF. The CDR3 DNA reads TGTGCCAGCAGCTTAGGGCGGGCCCTTCACAATGAGCAGTTCTTC.

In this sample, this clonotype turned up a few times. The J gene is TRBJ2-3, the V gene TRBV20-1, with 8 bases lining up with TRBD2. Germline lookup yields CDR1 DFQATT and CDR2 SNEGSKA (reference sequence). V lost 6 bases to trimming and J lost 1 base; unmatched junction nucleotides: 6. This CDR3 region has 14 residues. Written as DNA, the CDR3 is TGCAGTGCGGCCTTAGCGGGACGCACAGATACGCAGTATTTT. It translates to CSAALAGRTDTQYF.

The CDR3 spells CSAGGLSNQPQHF. Here the CDR3 DNA reads TGCAGTGCTGGGGGGCTTAGCAATCAGCCCCAGCATTTT. The chain recombines TRBV20-1 with TRBJ1-5; D may be TRBD1 (6 bases). Trimming took 5 bases from V and 0 from J, leaving 8 bases between them. The CDR3 totals 13 residues. CDR1 is DFQATT, CDR2 SNEGSKA, per germline (reference sequence).

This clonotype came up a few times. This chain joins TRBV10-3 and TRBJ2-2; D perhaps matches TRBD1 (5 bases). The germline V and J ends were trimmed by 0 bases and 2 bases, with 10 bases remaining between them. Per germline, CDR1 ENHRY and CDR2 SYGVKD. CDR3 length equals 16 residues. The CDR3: CAISESRATNTGELFF. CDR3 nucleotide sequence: TGTGCCATCAGTGAGTCCAGGGCTACCAACACCGGGGAGCTGTTTTTT.

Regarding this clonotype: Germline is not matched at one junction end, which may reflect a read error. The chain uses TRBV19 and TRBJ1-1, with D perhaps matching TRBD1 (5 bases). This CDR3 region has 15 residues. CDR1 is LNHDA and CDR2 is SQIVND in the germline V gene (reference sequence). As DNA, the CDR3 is TGTGCCAGTAGGATAGTCCAGACAGTGAACACTGAAGCTTTCTTT. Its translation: CASRIVQTVNTEAFF.

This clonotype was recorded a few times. In nucleotides, the CDR3 is TGTGCCAGCAGTTCATGGGGGGAATACCCTGAAGCTTTCTTT. Encoded protein: CASSSWGEYPEAFF. The chain carries TRBV27 and TRBJ1-1, with TRBD1 as a possible D gene (5 bases). Germline V gene data show CDR1 as MNHEY and CDR2 as SMNVEV (reference sequence). Trimming took off 4 bases at V and 6 bases at J, with 15 bases between the two ends. CDR3 size: 14 residues.

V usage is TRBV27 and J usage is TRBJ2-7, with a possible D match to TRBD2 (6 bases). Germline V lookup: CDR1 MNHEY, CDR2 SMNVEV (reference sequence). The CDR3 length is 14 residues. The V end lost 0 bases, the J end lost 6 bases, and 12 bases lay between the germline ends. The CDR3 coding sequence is TGTGCCAGCAGTTTATCAGGAGGGTATCTCGAGCAGTACTTC. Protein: CASSLSGGYLEQYF.

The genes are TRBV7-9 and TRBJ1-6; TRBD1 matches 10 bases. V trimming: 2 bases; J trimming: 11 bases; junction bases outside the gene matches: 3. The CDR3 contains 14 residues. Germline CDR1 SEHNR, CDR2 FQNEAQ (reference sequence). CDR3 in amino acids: CASSLWDRGAPLHF. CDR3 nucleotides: TGTGCCAGCAGCTTATGGGACAGGGGAGCACCCCTCCACTTT.

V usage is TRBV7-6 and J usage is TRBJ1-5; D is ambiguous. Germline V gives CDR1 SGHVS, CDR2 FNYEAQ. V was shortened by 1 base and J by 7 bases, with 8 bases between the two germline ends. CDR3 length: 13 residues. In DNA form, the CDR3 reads TGTGCCAGCAGCTTAGATCAGCACCAGCCCCAGCATTTT. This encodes CASSLDQHQPQHF.

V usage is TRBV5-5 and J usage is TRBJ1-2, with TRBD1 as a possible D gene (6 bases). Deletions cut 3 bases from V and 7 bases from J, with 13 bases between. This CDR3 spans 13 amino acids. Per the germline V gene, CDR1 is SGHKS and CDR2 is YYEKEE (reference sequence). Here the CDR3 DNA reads TGTGCCAGCAGCTCAGAACAGGGACGTGGCTACACCTTC. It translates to CASSSEQGRGYTF.

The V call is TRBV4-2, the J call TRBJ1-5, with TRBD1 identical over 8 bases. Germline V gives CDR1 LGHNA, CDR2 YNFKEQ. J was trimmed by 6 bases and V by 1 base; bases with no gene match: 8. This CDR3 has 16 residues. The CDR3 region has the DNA TGTGCCAGCAGCCAAGGTCGTCAGGGGGCGGGTCAGCCCCAGCATTTT. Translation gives CASSQGRQGAGQPQHF.

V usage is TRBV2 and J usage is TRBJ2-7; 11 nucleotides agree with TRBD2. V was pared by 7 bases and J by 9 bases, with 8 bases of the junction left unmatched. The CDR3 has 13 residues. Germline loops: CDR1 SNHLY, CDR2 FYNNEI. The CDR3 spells CASTTSGRQGQYF. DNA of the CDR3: TGTGCCAGCACTACTAGCGGGAGACAAGGGCAGTACTTC.

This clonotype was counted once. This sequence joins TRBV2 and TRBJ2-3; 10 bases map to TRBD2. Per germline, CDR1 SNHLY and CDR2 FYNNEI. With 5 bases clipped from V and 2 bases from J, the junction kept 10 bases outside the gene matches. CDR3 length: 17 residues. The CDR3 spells CASSFDGLAETTDTQYF. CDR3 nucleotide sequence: TGTGCCAGCAGTTTCGACGGACTAGCGGAAACCACAGATACGCAGTATTTT.

The CDR3 loop is CASSHQYEQYF. As DNA, the CDR3 is TGTGCCAGCAGCCACCAATACGAGCAGTACTTC. V and J are TRBV7-9 and TRBJ2-7, with D hard to call. CDR3 size: 11 residues. Looked up from germline, CDR1 is SEHNR and CDR2 is FQNEAQ (reference sequence). V gave up 5 bases and J gave up 4 bases, with 6 bases separating them.

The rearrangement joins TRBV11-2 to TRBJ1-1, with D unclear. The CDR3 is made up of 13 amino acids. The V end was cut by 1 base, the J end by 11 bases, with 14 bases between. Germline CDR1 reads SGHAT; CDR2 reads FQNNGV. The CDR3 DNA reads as TGTGCCAGCAGCTTAGGGCTGGCGGGTAGTGCTTTCTTT. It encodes CASSLGLAGSAFF.

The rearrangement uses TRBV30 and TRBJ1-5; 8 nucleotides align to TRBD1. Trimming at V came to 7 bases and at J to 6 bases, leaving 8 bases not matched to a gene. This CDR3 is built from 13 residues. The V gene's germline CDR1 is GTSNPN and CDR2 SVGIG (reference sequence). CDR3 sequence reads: CALDRGRSQPQHF. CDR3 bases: TGTGCCTTAGACAGGGGTCGTAGTCAGCCCCAGCATTTT.

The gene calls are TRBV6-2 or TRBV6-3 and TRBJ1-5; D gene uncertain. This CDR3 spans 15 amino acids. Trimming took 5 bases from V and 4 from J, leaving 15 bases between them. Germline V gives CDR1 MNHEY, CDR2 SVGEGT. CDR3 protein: CASSEPVGENQPQHF. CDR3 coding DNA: TGTGCCAGCAGTGAACCGGTAGGAGAAAATCAGCCCCAGCATTTT.

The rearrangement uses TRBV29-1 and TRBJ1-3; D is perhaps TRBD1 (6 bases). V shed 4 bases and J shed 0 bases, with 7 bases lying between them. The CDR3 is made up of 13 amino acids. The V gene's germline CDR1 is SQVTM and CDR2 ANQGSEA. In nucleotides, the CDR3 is TGCAGCGTTGGCAGGGGCTCTGGAAACACCATATATTTT. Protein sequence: CSVGRGSGNTIYF.

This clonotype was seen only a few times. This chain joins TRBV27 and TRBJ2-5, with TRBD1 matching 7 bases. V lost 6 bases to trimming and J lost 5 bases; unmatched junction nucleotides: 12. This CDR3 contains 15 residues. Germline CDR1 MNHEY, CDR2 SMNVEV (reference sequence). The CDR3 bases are TGTGCCAGCAGACCCTTAAGGGGGCGCGGGGAGACCCAGTACTTC. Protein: CASRPLRGRGETQYF.

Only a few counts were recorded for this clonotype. The CDR3 loop is CASSPVGTGVANQPQHF. The CDR3 bases are TGTGCCAGCAGTCCCGTCGGGACTGGGGTTGCCAATCAGCCCCAGCATTTT. The J gene is TRBJ1-5, the V gene TRBV12-3 or TRBV12-4; perhaps TRBD1 as D (5 bases). The CDR3 covers 17 residues. Trimming pared 5 bases from V and 3 bases from J, leaving 20 bases between.

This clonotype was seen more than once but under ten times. The CDR3 DNA reads TGTGCCAGCAGCTTTACCGTCGGAGATACGCAGTATTTT. Protein sequence: CASSFTVGDTQYF. The V gene is TRBV11-3, the J gene TRBJ2-3; D unresolved. The CDR3 has 13 residues. V was cut by 3 bases and J by 5 bases, with 9 bases left in between. Per germline, CDR1 SGHNT and CDR2 YENEEA.